This T cell receptor (beta chain) was recorded in a study of CD4+ T cells in melanoma. Study-wide findings and caveats: Diverse differentiation states were reported for melanoma neoantigen-specific CD4+ T cells. CD8+ T cell, macrophage and B cell function reportedly correlated with neoantigen-specific CD4+ T cells.

TCRdb keeps only in-frame clones here, not all; method: immunoSEQ multiplex PCR. This sample has more than 110,000 clones; around nine tenths occur once, and the top ten carry approximately 1.4%. About this clone itself: Antigen unknown.

This sequence originates from a human donor with melanoma.

The DNA for the CDR3 is TGTGCCAGCAGCTTATGGTCGGGTCGGGGCACAGATACGCAGTATTTT. This encodes CASSLWSGRGTDTQYF. The rearrangement joins TRBV7-3 to TRBJ2-3, with D unclear. The length of the CDR3 is 16 residues. V gave up 2 bases and J gave up 1 base, with 13 bases separating them. CDR1 is SGHTA, CDR2 FQGTGA, per germline.